This TCR beta chain was recorded in a study of blood T cell repertoires in COVID-19. Whole-study context: Whether acute or convalescent, the COVID-19 samples came from the United States, Italy and Spain. T cells, B-cell-depleted T cells, or PBMCs supplied cDNA or gDNA.

Germline V gene lookup returns CDR1 SGHKS and CDR2 YYEKEE (reference sequence). The CDR3 runs 15 residues. Trimming left V 1 base short and J 5 bases short, with 15 bases between. Original processing methods: It was from reference gene primer amplification that nucleated cell counts were estimated. Here immunoSEQ multiplex PCR was the method, and the copy in TCRdb shows in-frame clones only, minus some. The V and J calls and clone size come from that table; D and trimming were worked out from the DNA. The data show approximately 28,000 clones, with 92% seen just once and 2.5% to 3.5% held by the top ten.

V and J are TRBV5-5 and TRBJ2-5; tentative D call: TRBD1 (6 bases). What was sequenced was peripheral blood. This receptor was taken from a human donor in a cohort sampled during active COVID-19. The CDR3, as DNA: TGTGCCAGCAGCTTGACTTTTTCCCAGGGGGAGACCCAGTACTTC. Amino acids: CASSLTFSQGETQYF.